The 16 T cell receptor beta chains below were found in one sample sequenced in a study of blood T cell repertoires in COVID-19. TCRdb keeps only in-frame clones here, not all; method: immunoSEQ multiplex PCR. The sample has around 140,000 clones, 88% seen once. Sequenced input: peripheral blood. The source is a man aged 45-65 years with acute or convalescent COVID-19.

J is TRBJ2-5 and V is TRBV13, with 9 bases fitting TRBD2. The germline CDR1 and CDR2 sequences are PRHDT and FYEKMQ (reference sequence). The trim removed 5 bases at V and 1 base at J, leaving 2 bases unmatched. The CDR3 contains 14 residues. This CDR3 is CASSARGGQETQYF. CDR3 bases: TGTGCCAGCAGCGCGCGGGGGGGCCAAGAGACCCAGTACTTC.

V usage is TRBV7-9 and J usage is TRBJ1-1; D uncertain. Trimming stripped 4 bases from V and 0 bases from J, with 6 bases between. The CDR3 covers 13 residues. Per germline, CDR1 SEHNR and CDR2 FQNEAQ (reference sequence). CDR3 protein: CASSSIMNTEAFF. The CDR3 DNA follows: TGTGCCAGCAGCTCAATCATGAACACTGAAGCTTTCTTT.

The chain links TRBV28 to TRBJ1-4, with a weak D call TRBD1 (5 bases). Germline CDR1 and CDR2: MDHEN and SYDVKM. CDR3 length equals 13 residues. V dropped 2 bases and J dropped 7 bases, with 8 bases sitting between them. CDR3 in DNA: TGTGCCAGCAGTTTAGGGGGGGGTGAAAAACTGTTTTTT. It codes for CASSLGGGEKLFF.

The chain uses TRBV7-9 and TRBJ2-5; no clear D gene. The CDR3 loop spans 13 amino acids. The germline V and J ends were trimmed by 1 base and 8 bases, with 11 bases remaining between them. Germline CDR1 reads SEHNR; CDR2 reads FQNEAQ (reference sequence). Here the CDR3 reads CASSLVSGVTQYF. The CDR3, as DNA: TGTGCCAGCAGCTTAGTCTCCGGTGTAACCCAGTACTTC.

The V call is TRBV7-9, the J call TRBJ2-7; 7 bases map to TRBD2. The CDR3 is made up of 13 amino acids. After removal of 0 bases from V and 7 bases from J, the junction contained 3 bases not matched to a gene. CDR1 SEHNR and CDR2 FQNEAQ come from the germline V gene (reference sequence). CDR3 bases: TGTGCCAGCAGCTTAGCGGGAGGGCCAGAGCAGTACTTC. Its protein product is CASSLAGGPEQYF.

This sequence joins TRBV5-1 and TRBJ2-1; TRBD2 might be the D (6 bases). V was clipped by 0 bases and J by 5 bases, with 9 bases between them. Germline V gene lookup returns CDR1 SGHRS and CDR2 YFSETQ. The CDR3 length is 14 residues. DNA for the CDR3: TGCGCCAGCAGCTTGGGGACTATCGACAATGAGCAGTTCTTC. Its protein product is CASSLGTIDNEQFF.

The CDR3 DNA follows: TGTGCCAGCAGCCCAGGACGGGGCACTGAAGCTTTCTTT. It is translated as CASSPGRGTEAFF. J is TRBJ1-1 and V is TRBV14, with D unresolved. V dropped 4 bases and J dropped 4 bases, with 10 bases sitting between them. The CDR3 is 13 residues long. Germline V gene sequence: CDR1 SGHDN, CDR2 FVKESK.

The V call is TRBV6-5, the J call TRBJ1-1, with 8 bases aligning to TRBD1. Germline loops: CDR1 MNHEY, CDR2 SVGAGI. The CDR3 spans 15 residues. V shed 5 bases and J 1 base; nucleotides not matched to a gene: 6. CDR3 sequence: CASSNDRGWNTEAFF. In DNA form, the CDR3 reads TGTGCCAGCAGTAATGACAGGGGATGGAACACTGAAGCTTTCTTT.

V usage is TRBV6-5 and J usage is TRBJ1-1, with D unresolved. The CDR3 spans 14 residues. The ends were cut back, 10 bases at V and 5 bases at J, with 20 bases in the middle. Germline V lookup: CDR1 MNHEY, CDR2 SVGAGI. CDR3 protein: CAIRAGFVGTEAFF. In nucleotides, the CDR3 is TGTGCCATTCGGGCGGGGTTCGTGGGGACTGAAGCTTTCTTT.

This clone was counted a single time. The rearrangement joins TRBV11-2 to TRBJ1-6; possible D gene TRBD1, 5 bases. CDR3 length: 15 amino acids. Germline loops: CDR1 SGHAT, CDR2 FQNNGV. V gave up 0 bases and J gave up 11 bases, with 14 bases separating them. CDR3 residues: CASSLERGRATPLHF. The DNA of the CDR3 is TGTGCCAGCAGCTTAGAGCGGGGCCGGGCGACACCCCTCCACTTT.

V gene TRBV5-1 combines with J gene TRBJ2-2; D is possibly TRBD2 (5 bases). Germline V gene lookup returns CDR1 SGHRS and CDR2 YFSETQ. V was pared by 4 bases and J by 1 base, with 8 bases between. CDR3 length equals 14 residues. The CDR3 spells CASSRAVNTGELFF. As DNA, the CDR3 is TGCGCCAGCAGCCGAGCGGTGAACACCGGGGAGCTGTTTTTT.

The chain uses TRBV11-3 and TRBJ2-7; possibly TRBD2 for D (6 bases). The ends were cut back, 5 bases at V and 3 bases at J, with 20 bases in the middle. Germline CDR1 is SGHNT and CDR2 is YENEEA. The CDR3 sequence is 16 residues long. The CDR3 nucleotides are TGTGCCAGCAGCCTCGACGGGGGAAGCCCCGACTACGAGCAGTACTTC. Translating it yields CASSLDGGSPDYEQYF.

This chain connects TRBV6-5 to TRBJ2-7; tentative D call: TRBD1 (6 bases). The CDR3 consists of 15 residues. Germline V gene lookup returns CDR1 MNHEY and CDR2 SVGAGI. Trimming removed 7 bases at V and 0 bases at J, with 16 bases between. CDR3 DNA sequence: TGTGCCAGCATCTCCGGGACACTCCCCTCCTACGAGCAGTACTTC. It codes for CASISGTLPSYEQYF.

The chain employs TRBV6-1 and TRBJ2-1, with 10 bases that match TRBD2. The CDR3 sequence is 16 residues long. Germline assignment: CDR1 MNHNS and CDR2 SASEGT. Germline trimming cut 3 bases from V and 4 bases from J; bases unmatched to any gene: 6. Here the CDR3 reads CASSEELAGLYNEQFF. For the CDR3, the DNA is TGTGCCAGCAGTGAGGAACTAGCGGGACTATACAATGAGCAGTTCTTC.

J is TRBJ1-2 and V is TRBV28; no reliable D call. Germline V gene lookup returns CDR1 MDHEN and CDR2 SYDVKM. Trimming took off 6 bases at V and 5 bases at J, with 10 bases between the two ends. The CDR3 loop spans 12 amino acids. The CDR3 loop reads CASRTGGYGYTF. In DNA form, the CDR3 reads TGTGCCAGCAGGACGGGTGGATATGGCTACACCTTC.

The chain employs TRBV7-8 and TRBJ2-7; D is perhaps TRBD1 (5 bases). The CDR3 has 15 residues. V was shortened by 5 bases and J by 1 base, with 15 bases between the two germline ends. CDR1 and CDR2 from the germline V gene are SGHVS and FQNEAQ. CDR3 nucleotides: TGTGCCAGCAGCACGCAAAAGGGGCGTTCCTACGAGCAGTACTTC. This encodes CASSTQKGRSYEQYF.